These 30 T cell receptor beta chains came from one sample sequenced in a study of cytomegalovirus exposure and HLA in healthy donors (TCRdb year 2017). Libraries were built with the immunoSEQ multiplex PCR assay. For the multiplex PCR, a mixture combining 60 forward primers for TCR Vbeta segments and 13 reverse primers for TCR Jbeta segments was used. As stored in TCRdb, this immuneACCESS dataset retains in-frame rearrangements with V and J assigned. A fraction of the clones does not appear; measured against another copy, unresolved V genes explain less than half of the discrepancy, and the remainder lacks a known reason. The sample has about 100,000 clones on record, 80% to 85% of them singletons. In total, the top ten clones hold approximately 3.9% of the sample. Sequenced input: PBMCs. The receptor set was obtained from a woman between 65 and 79 years old in good health and CMV-seropositive.

The CDR3 is CASSPRGGQGGPGELFF. The CDR3 DNA reads as TGCGCCAGCAGCCCTCGGGGGGGGCAGGGGGGCCCCGGGGAGCTGTTTTTT. The chain is built from TRBV4-3 and TRBJ2-2; the D gene is possibly TRBD2 (8 bases). Trimming removed 4 bases at V and 6 bases at J, with 21 bases between. The CDR3 has 17 amino acids. The germline V gene encodes CDR1 LGHNA and CDR2 YSLEER.

The J gene is TRBJ2-7, the V gene TRBV16, with D possibly matching TRBD2 (6 bases). This CDR3 has 14 amino acids. Trimming removed 3 bases at V and 0 bases at J, with 9 bases between. Germline V gene lookup returns CDR1 KGHSY and CDR2 FQNENV. Here the CDR3 reads CASSHPGSSYEQYF. As DNA, the CDR3 is TGTGCCAGCAGCCACCCCGGGAGCTCCTACGAGCAGTACTTC.

Only one count was recorded for this clone. The chain links TRBV13 to TRBJ1-6, with D tentatively TRBD1 (6 bases). V was clipped by 3 bases and J by 10 bases, with 13 bases between them. CDR3 length: 14 residues. CDR1 and CDR2 from the germline V gene are PRHDT and FYEKMQ (reference sequence). The CDR3 here is CASSLRSGDSPLHF. For the CDR3, the DNA is TGTGCCAGCAGCTTGAGGTCAGGGGACTCACCCCTCCACTTT.

The chain couples TRBV9 to TRBJ1-1; 7 nucleotides line up with TRBD1. The CDR3 runs to 15 residues. Germline-derived CDR1 and CDR2 are SGDLS and YYNGEE. V dropped 3 bases and J dropped 3; count of bases not matched to a gene: 8. CDR3 in amino acids: CASSARGQGDTEAFF. The CDR3 nucleotides read TGTGCCAGCAGCGCGAGGGGGCAGGGGGACACTGAAGCTTTCTTT.

This clone appeared a single time. The rearrangement uses TRBV5-1 and TRBJ1-1, with a weak D call TRBD1 (5 bases). CDR3 size: 15 residues. Per germline, CDR1 SGHRS and CDR2 YFSETQ. V lost 0 bases and J 1 base, leaving 10 bases between the germline ends. The CDR3 DNA follows: TGCGCCAGCAGCTTGGTCGGGGGTCGGAACACTGAAGCTTTCTTT. It translates to CASSLVGGRNTEAFF.

The V and J genes are TRBV7-2 and TRBJ2-5; no clear D. This CDR3 region has 13 residues. Trimming shortened V by 6 bases and J by 5 bases, and 13 bases separated the two germline ends. Germline V CDR1 and CDR2: SGHTA, FQGNSA. CDR3 bases: TGTGCCAGCAGAGCTTATATCGGGGAGACCCAGTACTTC. This gives the protein CASRAYIGETQYF.

The chain combines TRBV28 with TRBJ1-1; 8 nucleotides line up with TRBD1. The CDR3 contains 15 residues. Trimming took 6 bases from V and 5 from J; bases not matched to a gene: 11. Germline CDR1 is MDHEN and CDR2 is SYDVKM. The CDR3 is CASSGTGYRDTEAFF. CDR3 nucleotides: TGTGCCAGCAGCGGGACAGGCTACCGGGATACTGAAGCTTTCTTT.

This clone was counted a single time. This chain links TRBV5-4 with TRBJ2-5; 7 bases align to TRBD2. V shed 4 bases and J 5 bases; nucleotides not matched to a gene: 8. This CDR3 has 14 residues. Germline loops: CDR1 SGHNT, CDR2 YYREEE (reference sequence). This chain's CDR3 is CASSAGEGQETQYF. CDR3 DNA: TGTGCCAGCAGCGCGGGGGAGGGCCAGGAGACCCAGTACTTC.

The V and J genes are TRBV7-3 and TRBJ2-2, with D possibly TRBD1 on 8 matching bases. Germline loops: CDR1 SGHTA, CDR2 FQGTGA. V lost 5 bases and J lost 0, with 13 bases in between. The CDR3 has 16 residues. The CDR3 protein is CASSLQGGANTGELFF. In DNA, the CDR3 is TGTGCCAGCAGCCTACAGGGGGGGGCGAACACCGGGGAGCTGTTTTTT.

The chain combines TRBV7-9 with TRBJ2-1; 10 positions agree with TRBD1. V lost 4 bases to trimming and J lost 8 bases; unmatched junction nucleotides: 8. The CDR3 is 15 residues long. CDR1 is SEHNR, CDR2 FQNEAQ, per germline (reference sequence). The CDR3 reads CASSSTGGALYEQFF. The CDR3 nucleotides are TGTGCCAGCAGCTCGACAGGGGGCGCTTTGTATGAGCAGTTCTTC.

The CDR3 loop is CASSVAVGGETQYF. The CDR3 region has the DNA TGTGCCAGCAGCGTAGCGGTGGGAGGAGAGACCCAGTACTTC. This chain connects TRBV9 to TRBJ2-5, with D maybe TRBD2 (6 bases). The CDR3 covers 14 residues. The ends were cut back, 0 bases at V and 4 bases at J, with 10 bases in the middle. Germline CDR1 is SGDLS and CDR2 is YYNGEE.

As for this clone: At one end the junction does not follow the germline gene, possibly because of a read error. The rearrangement uses TRBV7-9 and TRBJ2-1; 9 bases fit TRBD2. CDR1 and CDR2 (germline): SEHNR, FQNEAQ (reference sequence). CDR3 length: 11 amino acids. This chain's CDR3 is CSSSLAGEAFF. The CDR3 bases are TGTTCCAGCAGCTTAGCGGGGGAGGCGTTCTTC.

The V and J genes are TRBV7-2 and TRBJ1-2, with TRBD1 matching over 9 bases. Germline V lookup: CDR1 SGHTA, CDR2 FQGNSA. The CDR3 runs 14 residues. V was pared by 4 bases and J by 7 bases, with 7 bases of the junction left unmatched. The CDR3, as DNA: TGTGCCAGCAGCTCCATACAGGGGGCGCTTGGCTACACCTTC. It is translated as CASSSIQGALGYTF.

The genes are TRBV6-6 and TRBJ2-1, with TRBD2 matching 9 bases. The CDR3 extends over 16 amino acids. The J segment lost 0 bases and the V segment lost 9 bases, leaving 9 bases of the junction unmatched. The germline gives CDR1 MNHNY, CDR2 SVGAGI (reference sequence). The CDR3 sequence is CASTYRAGGSYNEQFF. As DNA, the CDR3 is TGTGCCAGTACATATCGAGCGGGGGGCTCCTACAATGAGCAGTTCTTC.

The chain carries TRBV4-1 and TRBJ2-7, with D hard to call. This CDR3 has 14 amino acids. Germline V lookup: CDR1 MGHRA, CDR2 YSYEKL. Trimming took 5 bases from V and 6 from J, leaving 17 bases between them. CDR3 region: CASSLGAYLGEQYF. The CDR3 region has the DNA TGCGCCAGCAGCTTGGGCGCATACCTGGGCGAGCAGTACTTC.

V gene TRBV28 combines with J gene TRBJ1-1; 12 bases match TRBD1. V gave up 7 bases and J gave up 5 bases; unmatched junction bases: 11. Germline-derived CDR1 and CDR2 are MDHEN and SYDVKM. CDR3 length equals 16 residues. The CDR3 DNA is TGTGCCAGCATCCCGAGCGGGACAGGGGGCCAGACTGAAGCTTTCTTT. Protein: CASIPSGTGGQTEAFF.

The chain joins TRBV28 to TRBJ2-3; TRBD2 aligns across 10 bases. V dropped 6 bases and J dropped 1; count of bases not matched to a gene: 7. The CDR3 contains 16 residues. Germline V CDR1 and CDR2: MDHEN, SYDVKM. CDR3 in DNA: TGTGCCAGCAGCTCCCGGACTAGCGGAGGCACAGATACGCAGTATTTT. It is translated as CASSSRTSGGTDTQYF.

This chain joins TRBV27 and TRBJ2-1; D remains ambiguous. CDR1 MNHEY and CDR2 SMNVEV come from the germline V gene (reference sequence). The CDR3 has 13 amino acids. V gave up 4 bases and J gave up 8 bases, with 12 bases separating them. Here the CDR3 reads CASSYSNQYEQFF. The CDR3 DNA reads as TGTGCCAGCAGTTACTCTAACCAATATGAGCAGTTCTTC.

V and J are TRBV6-5 and TRBJ2-2; 10 nucleotides agree with TRBD1. The germline V gene has CDR1 MNHEY and CDR2 SVGAGI. The CDR3 loop spans 15 amino acids. Unmatched junction bases numbered 10, after V lost 8 bases and J lost 7 bases. The CDR3 DNA reads TGTGCCAGCGAGGAAAGGGGACAGGGGATCGGGGAGCTGTTTTTT. Protein sequence: CASEERGQGIGELFF.

This clone was seen just once. The chain is built from TRBV6-5 and TRBJ2-5, with D perhaps matching TRBD1 (6 bases). The end of the DNA fits TRBJ2-7 better, so the J call may be wrong. Germline CDR1 is MNHEY and CDR2 is SVGAGI. The CDR3 consists of 13 residues. CDR3 DNA sequence: TGTGCCAGCAGCGGGACGGACAGCTACGAGCAGTACTTC. Translated, it gives CASSGTDSYEQYF.

The chain carries TRBV11-2 and TRBJ2-5; 7 bases match TRBD2. The germline CDR1 and CDR2 sequences are SGHAT and FQNNGV. The CDR3 length is 15 residues. J was trimmed by 5 bases and V by 2 bases; bases with no gene match: 8. CDR3: CASSLTSGEGETQYF. As DNA, the CDR3 is TGTGCCAGCAGCTTAACCAGCGGGGAGGGGGAGACCCAGTACTTC. The whole variable domain, filled in from reference TRBV11-2 and TRBJ2-5, reads EAGVAQSPRYKIIEKRQSVAFWCNPISGHATLYWYQQILGQGPKLLIQFQNNGVVDDSQLPKDRFSAERLKGVDSTLKIQPAKLEDSAVYLCASSLTSGEGETQYFGPGTRLLVL.

This clone has only a few counts. The chain recombines TRBV19 with TRBJ2-2; D is unclear. Between the trimmed V and J ends, which lost 3 bases and 6 bases, there was a span of 17 bases. Germline loops: CDR1 LNHDA, CDR2 SQIVND (reference sequence). The CDR3 is 16 amino acids. In DNA form, the CDR3 reads TGTGCCAGTAGTATGGAGTTCTCCAGATTGGCCGGGGAGCTGTTTTTT. Its translation: CASSMEFSRLAGELFF.

V and J are TRBV30 and TRBJ2-7; tentatively, D is TRBD1 (6 bases). The ends were cut back, 0 bases at V and 0 bases at J, with 9 bases in the middle. CDR1 is GTSNPN, CDR2 SVGIG, per germline (reference sequence). The CDR3 has 14 residues. The CDR3 region has the DNA TGTGCCTGGAGTGTAGGGGGAAACTCCTACGAGCAGTACTTC. Amino acids: CAWSVGGNSYEQYF.

This chain connects TRBV27 to TRBJ1-2; D is ambiguous. V lost 5 bases and J 8 bases, leaving 15 bases between the germline ends. Germline V lookup: CDR1 MNHEY, CDR2 SMNVEV (reference sequence). This CDR3 contains 13 residues. The DNA of the CDR3 is TGTGCCAGCAGTCCCGACACGTACGAAGGCTACACCTTC. The encoded protein is CASSPDTYEGYTF.

The V gene is TRBV27, the J gene TRBJ1-1; TRBD1 aligns across 8 bases. CDR1 and CDR2 (germline): MNHEY, SMNVEV (reference sequence). V shed 7 bases, J shed 1 base, and the junction held 5 bases outside the gene matches. This CDR3 has 14 amino acids. CDR3 nucleotides: TGTGCCAGCATCCCCCAGGGGGCGAACACTGAAGCTTTCTTT. This gives the protein CASIPQGANTEAFF.

V is TRBV7-2 and J is TRBJ1-1, with D hard to call. CDR1 and CDR2 from the germline V gene are SGHTA and FQGNSA. V lost 1 base and J lost 6, with 9 bases in between. The CDR3 has 13 residues. In DNA form, the CDR3 reads TGTGCCAGCAGCTTAGAGGTCAGGTCTGAAGCTTTCTTT. Its protein is CASSLEVRSEAFF.

The chain couples TRBV5-4 to TRBJ1-1, with 8 positions matching TRBD1. Trimming at V came to 1 base and at J to 1 base, leaving 3 bases not matched to a gene. The germline V gene encodes CDR1 SGHNT and CDR2 YYREEE (reference sequence). The CDR3 has 15 residues. This CDR3 reads CASSLTTGANTEAFF. CDR3 bases: TGTGCCAGCAGCTTGACGACAGGGGCGAACACTGAAGCTTTCTTT.

V gene TRBV5-1 combines with J gene TRBJ2-7, with 11 bases matching TRBD2. V lost 5 bases and J lost 0; bases outside the gene matches: 7. Germline CDR1 reads SGHRS; CDR2 reads YFSETQ. This CDR3 spans 16 amino acids. CDR3 protein: CASRVGLAEPSYEQYF. The CDR3 DNA reads TGCGCCAGCAGGGTGGGACTAGCGGAGCCCTCCTACGAGCAGTACTTC.

DNA of the CDR3: TGTGCCTCGGCGGGAGGGCCCCACGGGGAGCTGTTTTTT. Amino acid sequence: CASAGGPHGELFF. The V gene is TRBV30, the J gene TRBJ2-2; 9 nucleotides line up with TRBD2. J was trimmed by 7 bases and V by 7 bases; bases with no gene match: 7. The CDR3 is 13 residues long. CDR1 and CDR2 (germline): GTSNPN, SVGIG (reference sequence).

The chain couples TRBV2 to TRBJ1-5; possible D gene TRBD1, 6 bases. V was shortened by 2 bases and J by 7 bases, with 12 bases between the two germline ends. CDR1 is SNHLY and CDR2 is FYNNEI in the germline V gene. The CDR3 consists of 14 residues. CDR3 coding DNA: TGTGCCAGCAGTGAACTCACTGGGGGCCAGCCCCAGCATTTT. Translated, it gives CASSELTGGQPQHF.